A single sample is the source of the 15 T cell receptor beta chains below, sequenced in a study of vaccination and CD4 T cells after COVID-19. Their target antigens are unknown. Noted treatment: roughly nine-day PBMC culture with coronavirus spike peptide pools or control peptides (ViraFEST assay). The Oncomine TCR Beta short-read assay was what sequenced the DNA obtained from cultured CD4+ T cells. Each CDR3 protein gets one entry after TCRdb re-called the PCR reads with MiXCR. The sample lists about 15,000 distinct CDR3 sequences, over 40% occurring once. The source material was CD4+ T cells from blood, cultured in vitro, sampled before SARS-CoV-2 vaccination. All receptors come from a human donor who received a COVID-19 vaccine.

J is TRBJ2-2 and V is TRBV7-2; 12 bases fit TRBD2. This CDR3 region has 16 residues. V lost 5 bases to trimming and J lost 10 bases; unmatched junction nucleotides: 11. Germline assignment: CDR1 SGHTA and CDR2 FQGNSA. CDR3 sequence (DNA): TGTGCCAGCAGCCCGGGGTCTAGCGGGGGGGCCGCGGAGCTGTTTTTT. Translated, it gives CASSPGSSGGAAELFF.

V and J are TRBV11-3 and TRBJ2-1; perhaps D is TRBD1 or TRBD2 (6 bases each). The CDR3 sequence is 16 residues long. V lost 5 bases and J lost 4, with 18 bases in between. CDR1 is SGHNT and CDR2 is YENEEA in the germline V gene. CDR3: CASSQRRGQAYNEQFF. The CDR3 bases are TGTGCCAGCAGCCAGCGACGGGGGCAGGCGTACAATGAGCAGTTCTTC.

This chain connects TRBV4-2 to TRBJ1-1; D gene unclear. The CDR3 spans 15 residues. With 0 bases removed from V and 4 bases from J, the gap between germline ends came to 12 bases. The germline gives CDR1 LGHNA, CDR2 YNFKEQ. The CDR3 DNA follows: TGTGCCAGCAGCCAAGAAGGGATACTGGGCACTGAAGCTTTCTTT. It specifies CASSQEGILGTEAFF.

The chain recombines TRBV24-1 with TRBJ1-2; TRBD1 matches at 7 bases. The CDR3 contains 16 residues. Germline V CDR1 and CDR2: KGHDR, SFDVKD. The junction had 9 bases not matched to a gene; V was cut back by 2 bases and J by 4 bases. The CDR3 loop reads CATSDSRQGGSYGYTF. The CDR3, as DNA: TGTGCCACCAGTGATTCAAGACAGGGAGGGAGCTATGGCTACACCTTC.

The chain is built from TRBV2 and TRBJ1-6; 8 nucleotides align to TRBD1. V lost 5 bases to trimming and J lost 10 bases; unmatched junction nucleotides: 7. Germline V CDR1 and CDR2: SNHLY, FYNNEI. This CDR3 is built from 14 residues. The CDR3: CASSKGTGLSPLHF. The CDR3 DNA reads TGTGCCAGCAGTAAGGGGACAGGTCTCTCACCCCTCCACTTT.

This clonotype counts as large. V gene TRBV10-1 combines with J gene TRBJ2-7; D could derive from TRBD1 or TRBD2 (5 bases each). CDR1 and CDR2 (germline): WNHNN, SYGVQD (reference sequence). V shed 4 bases and J shed 3 bases, with 13 bases lying between them. The CDR3 has 14 amino acids. The CDR3 region is CASSGLRDGYEQYF. The CDR3 nucleotides read TGCGCCAGCAGTGGGTTACGGGACGGCTACGAGCAGTACTTC.

This rearrangement joins TRBV5-1 to TRBJ2-1; 10 nucleotides line up with TRBD2. Germline V lookup: CDR1 SGHRS, CDR2 YFSETQ. This CDR3 region has 15 residues. V shed 4 bases and J 5 bases; nucleotides not matched to a gene: 6. Written as DNA, the CDR3 is TGCGCCAGCAGCCCTAGCGGGGGAGCCCACAATGAGCAGTTCTTC. The encoded protein is CASSPSGGAHNEQFF.

The chain carries TRBV24-1 and TRBJ2-2; D not resolved. The V end lost 6 bases, the J end lost 3 bases, and 4 bases lay between the germline ends. The CDR3 covers 12 residues. Germline CDR1 is KGHDR and CDR2 is SFDVKD. CDR3 loop: CATSLDTGELFF. For the CDR3, the DNA is TGTGCCACCAGTTTAGACACCGGGGAGCTGTTTTTT.

The chain employs TRBV11-3 and TRBJ2-7; D uncertain. Germline V lookup: CDR1 SGHNT, CDR2 YENEEA. Trimming left V 5 bases short and J 6 bases short, with 14 bases between. The CDR3 is 13 amino acids. The chain's CDR3 is CASSVKQEAEQYF. The CDR3 nucleotides are TGTGCCAGCAGCGTAAAGCAGGAAGCCGAGCAGTACTTC.

The rearrangement uses TRBV11-2 and TRBJ2-5, with TRBD2 identical over 15 bases. The CDR3 has 19 amino acids. Germline trimming cut 2 bases from V and 2 bases from J; bases unmatched to any gene: 9. In germline, CDR1 is SGHAT, CDR2 FQNNGV. The CDR3 DNA is TGTGCCAGCAGCTTATTTTACCGGACTAGCGGGGGGGGACAAGAGACCCAGTACTTC. Protein: CASSLFYRTSGGGQETQYF.

The gene calls are TRBV5-4 and TRBJ2-7; 9 nucleotides agree with TRBD2. Losses at the gene ends were 0 bases for V and 1 base for J; bases not matched to a gene: 2. Germline values: CDR1 SGHNT, CDR2 YYREEE (reference sequence). The CDR3 has 15 residues. The CDR3 reads CASSLVGLASYEQYF. DNA for the CDR3: TGTGCCAGCAGCTTGGTCGGACTAGCGTCCTACGAGCAGTACTTC.

V usage is TRBV7-2 and J usage is TRBJ1-2; D is undetermined. The germline CDR1 and CDR2 sequences are SGHTA and FQGNSA. Trimming shortened V by 1 base and J by 1 base, and 4 bases separated the two germline ends. The CDR3 runs 13 residues. Here the CDR3 reads CASSLDSNYGYTF. CDR3 nucleotide sequence: TGTGCCAGCAGCTTAGATAGTAACTATGGCTACACCTTC.

The rearrangement joins TRBV4-2 to TRBJ2-4, with a weak D call TRBD1 (6 bases). Germline CDR1 LGHNA, CDR2 YNFKEQ. CDR3 size: 15 residues. Trimming took 0 bases from V and 7 from J, leaving 13 bases between them. The CDR3 DNA reads TGTGCCAGCAGCCAAGATGGTGGGGGCAAGAACATTCAGTACTTC. It translates to CASSQDGGGKNIQYF.

This clonotype was picked up a small number of times. This chain links TRBV7-3 with TRBJ2-3, with D uncertain. CDR1 is SGHTA and CDR2 is FQGTGA in the germline V gene. V lost 0 bases and J lost 5, with 6 bases in between. The CDR3 is 13 residues long. As DNA, the CDR3 is TGTGCCAGCAGCTTAACGGTGGTAGATACGCAGTATTTT. Translating it yields CASSLTVVDTQYF.

This clonotype was observed a few times. The CDR3: CASRTGTGYGYTF. For the CDR3, the DNA is TGTGCCAGTAGAACGGGGACCGGCTATGGCTACACCTTC. This chain joins TRBV19 and TRBJ1-2; D perhaps matches TRBD1 (5 bases). V lost 6 bases and J lost 4, with 12 bases in between. The CDR3 is 13 residues long. Per the germline V gene, CDR1 is LNHDA and CDR2 is SQIVND (reference sequence).